The 21 T cell receptor beta chains in this list originate from one sample, sequenced in a study of primary melanoma T cells and metastatic recurrence. Sequencing was performed with immunoSEQ multiplex PCR; in TCRdb, only in-frame clones are kept and a portion is missing. The data hold over 2,000 clones, with 65% to 75% observed a single time. The sequencing sample was made of melanoma tumor tissue. The receptors come from a human donor with melanoma.

The V gene is TRBV12-2, the J gene TRBJ2-1; the table's D call, TRBD2, was not checked against the DNA. TRBV12-2 is noted as a pseudogene. This CDR3 is built from 14 residues. The CDR3 spells CATTGGGIGNEQFF. The CDR3 DNA sequence: TGTGCCACCACGGGCGGGGGGATAGGGAATGAGCAGTTCTTC.

The chain has TRBV6-8 and TRBJ1-5, with a possible D match to TRBD1 (5 bases). This CDR3 has 14 amino acids. Germline V gene data show CDR1 as MNHGY and CDR2 as SAAAGT. With 4 bases removed from V and 5 bases from J, the gap between germline ends came to 12 bases. The CDR3 reads CASSSGWDDQPQHF. In DNA, the CDR3 is TGTGCCAGCAGTTCAGGGTGGGACGATCAGCCCCAGCATTTT.

This chain uses TRBV19 with TRBJ1-1, with a tentative D call TRBD1 (5 bases). The ends were cut back, 3 bases at V and 5 bases at J, with 10 bases in the middle. The length of the CDR3 is 13 residues. Per germline, CDR1 LNHDA and CDR2 SQIVND (reference sequence). The CDR3 nucleotides are TGTGCCAGTAGTATCGGCCGGGGGACTGAAGCTTTCTTT. Translated: CASSIGRGTEAFF.

The genes are TRBV6-8 and TRBJ1-2; D is undetermined. Germline values: CDR1 MNHGY, CDR2 SAAAGT. The CDR3 covers 15 residues. V was cut by 5 bases and J by 8 bases, with 21 bases left in between. In DNA form, the CDR3 reads TGTGCCAGCAGTGCCCAATCAGTCGGACTTGGAGGCTACACCTTC. It specifies CASSAQSVGLGGYTF.

The chain uses TRBV18 and TRBJ1-5; no clear D. Germline V gene data show CDR1 as KGHSH and CDR2 as LQKENI. The CDR3 consists of 14 residues. Trimming took 3 bases from V and 5 from J, leaving 11 bases between them. The CDR3 protein is CASSPGMGDQPQHF. In nucleotides, the CDR3 is TGTGCCAGCTCACCGGGAATGGGAGATCAGCCCCAGCATTTT.

As DNA, the CDR3 is TGTGCCAGCTCACCCCGGGACTCCGGCGAGCAGTACTTC. Translation gives CASSPRDSGEQYF. This chain connects TRBV18 to TRBJ2-7, with a possible D match to TRBD2 (6 bases). V lost 3 bases, J lost 6 bases, and 12 bases lay in between. Germline-derived CDR1 and CDR2 are KGHSH and LQKENI. The CDR3 consists of 13 residues.

This clone was seen just once. In DNA, the CDR3 is TGTGCCAGCAGGGGGCGGTCCGGAAACATTCAGTACTTC. This codes for CASRGRSGNIQYF. This chain links TRBV6-8 with TRBJ2-4, with a possible D match to TRBD1 (5 bases). The CDR3 covers 13 residues. Germline V gene lookup returns CDR1 MNHGY and CDR2 SAAAGT. The V end lost 6 bases, the J end lost 6 bases, and 12 bases lay between the germline ends.

V and J are TRBV11-3 and TRBJ1-1; tentatively, D is TRBD1 (6 bases). Trimming cost V 3 bases and J 7 bases, with 18 bases left between them. Germline CDR1 reads SGHNT; CDR2 reads YENEEA. The length of the CDR3 is 15 residues. The CDR3 region has the DNA TGTGCCAGCAGCTTGGTAGGTAGGGACACCCTTGAAGCTTTCTTT. Translated, it gives CASSLVGRDTLEAFF.

The gene calls are TRBV2 and TRBJ1-2; possibly TRBD1 for D (6 bases). Germline V gene lookup returns CDR1 SNHLY and CDR2 FYNNEI. This CDR3 has 14 residues. Trimming removed 7 bases at V and 4 bases at J, with 16 bases between. CDR3: CASTRGALGYGYTF. In DNA, the CDR3 is TGTGCCAGCACCCGGGGGGCCCTGGGCTATGGCTACACCTTC.

This clone has just a few counts. J is TRBJ2-7 and V is TRBV29-1; the D gene is possibly TRBD2 (5 bases). V was trimmed by 3 bases and J by 5 bases, leaving 14 bases between them. The CDR3 is made up of 13 amino acids. Germline CDR1 and CDR2: SQVTM and ANQGSEA. Written as DNA, the CDR3 is TGCAGCGTTGACGGACTGGGATTCAACGAGCAGTACTTC. Protein product: CSVDGLGFNEQYF.

DNA of the CDR3: TGTGCCAGCGGTACCAGCACAGATACGCAGTATTTT. This sequence encodes CASGTSTDTQYF. V usage is TRBV6-8 and J usage is TRBJ2-3, with D unresolved. The CDR3 extends over 12 amino acids. Trimming left V 8 bases short and J 0 bases short, with 6 bases between. Germline V gives CDR1 MNHGY, CDR2 SAAAGT.

V and J are TRBV11-3 and TRBJ2-3; 8 bases map to TRBD2. The CDR3 has 17 amino acids. Trimming at V came to 1 base and at J to 0 bases, leaving 6 bases not matched to a gene. CDR1 and CDR2 from the germline V gene are SGHNT and YENEEA. The DNA for the CDR3 is TGTGCCAGCAGCTTAGTTCCAGCGGGAGTAAGCACAGATACGCAGTATTTT. Residues: CASSLVPAGVSTDTQYF. The whole variable domain, filled in from reference TRBV11-3 and TRBJ2-3, reads EAGVVQSPRYKIIEKKQPVAFWCNPISGHNTLYWYLQNLGQGPELLIRYENEEAVDDSQLPKDRFSAERLKGVDSTLKIQPAELGDSAVYLCASSLVPAGVSTDTQYFGPGTRLTVL.

This sequence joins TRBV6-8 and TRBJ1-4, with TRBD1 as a possible D gene (6 bases). The ends were cut back, 6 bases at V and 5 bases at J, with 16 bases in the middle. The CDR3 extends over 15 amino acids. CDR1 MNHGY and CDR2 SAAAGT come from the germline V gene. The CDR3 DNA reads TGTGCCAGCAGGGGAGGTGGGGGCTGGAATGAAAAACTGTTTTTT. Translation gives CASRGGGGWNEKLFF.

The V gene is TRBV1, the J gene TRBJ2-1; the table assigns TRBD1, which was not confirmed against the DNA. TRBV1 is designated a pseudogene. The CDR3 has 13 amino acids. This chain's CDR3 is CASSHGQANEQFF. In DNA form, the CDR3 reads TGCGCCAGCAGCCACGGACAGGCCAATGAGCAGTTCTTC.

This sequence joins TRBV9 and TRBJ2-5; 11 nucleotides agree with TRBD2. The CDR3 is made up of 17 amino acids. Trimming removed 0 bases from V and 2 bases from J; junction bases left unmatched: 6. The germline gives CDR1 SGDLS, CDR2 YYNGEE. CDR3 region: CASSVEGSGGAQETQYF. For the CDR3, the DNA is TGTGCCAGCAGCGTAGAAGGTAGCGGGGGGGCACAAGAGACCCAGTACTTC.

The chain has TRBV6-8 and TRBJ2-2; D call uncertain. The CDR3 spans 14 residues. The germline gives CDR1 MNHGY, CDR2 SAAAGT. The V end lost 5 bases, the J end lost 4 bases, and 11 bases lay between the germline ends. CDR3 sequence: CASSDDSATGELFF. The CDR3 DNA is TGTGCCAGCAGTGACGACTCTGCCACCGGGGAGCTGTTTTTT.

The chain recombines TRBV6-8 with TRBJ1-5, with D uncertain. The CDR3 is 15 residues long. Germline values: CDR1 MNHGY, CDR2 SAAAGT. V gave up 5 bases and J gave up 0 bases, with 11 bases separating them. The CDR3 region is CASSPRQDSNQPQHF. In DNA form, the CDR3 reads TGTGCCAGCAGTCCCCGACAAGATAGCAATCAGCCCCAGCATTTT.

This chain connects TRBV25-1 to TRBJ1-1; D uncertain. Germline V gives CDR1 MGHDK, CDR2 SYGVNS. The CDR3 covers 13 residues. The germline V and J ends were trimmed by 5 bases and 1 base, with 8 bases remaining between them. In DNA, the CDR3 is TGTGCCAGCAGTCACTGCCGGAACACTGAAGCTTTCTTT. This sequence encodes CASSHCRNTEAFF. Based on the CDR3 plus reference TRBV25-1 and TRBJ1-1, the full variable domain is EADIYQTPRYLVIGTGKKITLECSQTMGHDKMYWYQQDPGMELHLIHYSYGVNSTEKGDLSSESTVSRIRTEHFPLTLESARPSHTSQYLCASSHCRNTEAFFGQGTRLTVV.

J is TRBJ2-7 and V is TRBV1; the table's D call of TRBD1 was not tested on the DNA. TRBV1 is annotated as a pseudogene. This CDR3 is built from 15 residues. The CDR3 loop is CASSQTTGSSYEQYF. In DNA, the CDR3 is TGCGCCAGCAGCCAAACCACAGGTAGCTCCTACGAGCAGTACTTC.

This clone is labeled large (0.1 to 1%). The gene calls are TRBV6-8 and TRBJ2-5, with D tentatively TRBD1 (5 bases). Trimming shortened V by 5 bases and J by 9 bases, and 19 bases separated the two germline ends. This CDR3 comprises 14 residues. Germline CDR1 and CDR2: MNHGY and SAAAGT. DNA of the CDR3: TGTGCCAGCAGTGATCTTGGCTTAGGGGTGTCCCAGTACTTC. Amino acids: CASSDLGLGVSQYF.

This clone was detected a few times. The CDR3 nucleotides are TGTGCCAGCAGTTTCCTGGGGACAGGGAGCTACGAGCAGTACTTC. Translated: CASSFLGTGSYEQYF. The chain couples TRBV28 to TRBJ2-7; 9 bases are a match to TRBD1. V lost 3 bases and J lost 3; bases outside the gene matches: 6. The germline V gene encodes CDR1 MDHEN and CDR2 SYDVKM. This CDR3 contains 15 residues.